The 15 T cell receptor beta chains in this list originate from one sample, sequenced in a study of T cell repertoires in cytomegalovirus infection. TCRdb redid the calling of the reads with MiXCR, one entry per CDR3 protein. The sample consists of about 740,000 distinct CDR3 sequences, 35% of them appearing once. Material: PBMCs. These TCRs come from a human donor in good health (CMV status not recorded). Some clones in this sample may be carry-over from other donors' samples.

This sequence joins TRBV5-1 and TRBJ1-1; D not certain. From germline, CDR1 is SGHRS and CDR2 YFSETQ. The V gene lost 4 bases and the J gene lost 1 base, with 11 bases spanning the gap. The CDR3 is 14 residues long. The CDR3 region has the DNA TGCGCCAGCAGCCCAGAAACACCGAACACTGAAGCTTTCTTT. The encoded protein is CASSPETPNTEAFF.

This clonotype turned up a few times. The genes are TRBV5-1 and TRBJ2-3; 9 bases agree with TRBD1. CDR3 length equals 16 residues. Germline V gene sequence: CDR1 SGHRS, CDR2 YFSETQ. V gave up 0 bases and J gave up 2 bases; unmatched junction bases: 4. CDR3 sequence (DNA): TGCGCCAGCAGCTTGGAGAGGGACAGGGCCACAGATACGCAGTATTTT. Protein: CASSLERDRATDTQYF.

A few counts support this clonotype. The chain recombines TRBV12-3 or TRBV12-4 with TRBJ2-7; 8 bases agree with TRBD2. V lost 3 bases to trimming and J lost 3 bases; unmatched junction nucleotides: 13. The CDR3 is 17 residues long. The CDR3 DNA reads as TGTGCCAGCAGTTTTCGGGCGGGAGGAGGAACAGACTACGAGCAGTACTTC. Translated: CASSFRAGGGTDYEQYF.

The J gene is TRBJ2-7, the V gene TRBV11-2; D might be TRBD1 (6 bases). The CDR3 has 13 residues. Germline V gives CDR1 SGHAT, CDR2 FQNNGV. With 3 bases removed from V and 7 bases from J, the gap between germline ends came to 13 bases. The CDR3 reads CASSFSGTPEQYF. The DNA for the CDR3 is TGTGCCAGCAGCTTCTCCGGGACACCAGAGCAGTACTTC.

The J gene is TRBJ1-2, the V gene TRBV14, with 8 positions matching TRBD1. Looked up from germline, CDR1 is SGHDN and CDR2 is FVKESK. With V trimmed by 3 bases and J by 4 bases, 7 bases remained unmatched. This CDR3 region has 15 residues. The CDR3 region has the DNA TGTGCCAGCAGCCACCTGGACAGGGAAAGCTATGGCTACACCTTC. Translating it yields CASSHLDRESYGYTF.

The gene calls are TRBV28 and TRBJ1-5, with D possibly being TRBD1 (6 bases). The V gene's germline CDR1 is MDHEN and CDR2 SYDVKM. This CDR3 comprises 15 residues. Trimming took 6 bases from V and 7 from J, leaving 19 bases between them. The chain's CDR3 is CASRQLRDTNQPQHF. CDR3 DNA sequence: TGTGCCAGCAGGCAGCTAAGGGACACAAACCAGCCCCAGCATTTT. Variable domain in full (rest from reference TRBV28 and TRBJ1-5): DVKVTQSSRYLVKRTGEKVFLECVQDMDHENMFWYRQDPGLGLRLIYFSYDVKMKEKGDIPEGYSVSREKKERFSLILESASTNQTSMYLCASRQLRDTNQPQHFGDGTRLSIL.

This clonotype was seen only once. The rearrangement joins TRBV6-5 to TRBJ1-5; D gene ambiguous. V gave up 0 bases and J gave up 2 bases, with 8 bases separating them. Germline V gene sequence: CDR1 MNHEY, CDR2 SVGAGI. The CDR3 contains 15 residues. The CDR3 protein is CASSYSGLGNQPQHF. The CDR3, as DNA: TGTGCCAGCAGTTACTCTGGGCTGGGCAATCAGCCCCAGCATTTT.

The chain couples TRBV4-1 to TRBJ2-1; a weak D match, TRBD1 (6 bases). V was cut by 1 base and J by 8 bases, with 15 bases left in between. Germline CDR1 is MGHRA and CDR2 is YSYEKL. This CDR3 spans 15 amino acids. The CDR3, as DNA: TGCGCCAGCAGCCAAGGGGCCACCGAGGGGGATGAGCAGTTCTTC. Amino acid sequence: CASSQGATEGDEQFF.

The chain joins TRBV27 to TRBJ2-1, with D perhaps given as TRBD1 or TRBD2 (7 bases each). CDR1 and CDR2 from the germline V gene are MNHEY and SMNVEV (reference sequence). The CDR3 consists of 15 residues. Trimming stripped 8 bases from V and 5 bases from J, with 19 bases between. This CDR3 reads CASQEGGGRNNEQFF. The CDR3 DNA reads as TGTGCCAGCCAAGAAGGGGGCGGGAGAAACAATGAGCAGTTCTTC.

This clonotype was observed a few times. V gene TRBV12-3 or TRBV12-4 combines with J gene TRBJ1-2, with D possibly matching TRBD1 (6 bases). This CDR3 region has 13 residues. The V gene lost 3 bases and the J gene lost 7 bases, with 12 bases spanning the gap. CDR3 sequence (DNA): TGTGCCAGCAGTTTCCGGGGGGCTGGTGGCTACACCTTC. It translates to CASSFRGAGGYTF.

This chain links TRBV12-3 or TRBV12-4 with TRBJ2-2, with D perhaps given as TRBD1 or TRBD2 (5 bases each). Trimming removed 6 bases at V and 7 bases at J, with 15 bases between. The CDR3 consists of 14 residues. Here the CDR3 reads CASSPGTQHGELFF. The DNA of the CDR3 is TGTGCCAGCAGCCCCGGGACGCAACACGGGGAGCTGTTTTTT.

V and J are TRBV6-6 and TRBJ2-7, with 7 bases aligning to TRBD1. The CDR3 sequence is 14 residues long. Per the germline V gene, CDR1 is MNHNY and CDR2 is SVGAGI (reference sequence). With V trimmed by 0 bases and J by 5 bases, 4 bases remained unmatched. The CDR3 region is CASSYSRQGNEQYF. The DNA of the CDR3 is TGTGCCAGCAGTTACTCGAGACAGGGAAACGAGCAGTACTTC.

This clonotype has just a few counts. The J gene is TRBJ1-6, the V gene TRBV3-1; 9 nucleotides agree with TRBD1. Losses at the gene ends were 5 bases for V and 8 bases for J; bases not matched to a gene: 10. Germline V gene lookup returns CDR1 LGHDT and CDR2 YNNKEL (reference sequence). The CDR3 is 16 residues long. DNA of the CDR3: TGTGCCAGCAGCGCCCGGGACAGGGTATGGGATTCACCCCTCCACTTT. Translating it yields CASSARDRVWDSPLHF.

The chain recombines TRBV7-8 with TRBJ1-1, with TRBD1 as a possible D gene (6 bases). The germline V and J ends were trimmed by 5 bases and 0 bases, with 13 bases remaining between them. Germline V gives CDR1 SGHVS, CDR2 FQNEAQ. The CDR3 contains 15 residues. This chain's CDR3 is CASSLRQAMNTEAFF. DNA of the CDR3: TGTGCCAGCAGCCTCCGACAGGCAATGAACACTGAAGCTTTCTTT.

The V gene is TRBV29-1, the J gene TRBJ2-3; D gene ambiguous. There are 10 residues in the CDR3. The germline V gene has CDR1 SQVTM and CDR2 ANQGSEA. V gave up 7 bases and J gave up 5 bases, with 7 bases separating them. For the CDR3, the DNA is TGCAGCGGATGGGAAGATACGCAGTATTTT. It yields the protein CSGWEDTQYF.